This TCR beta chain emerged from a study of blood T cell repertoires in COVID-19. The ends lost 5 bases at V and 3 bases at J; junction bases unmatched: 8. There are 16 residues in the CDR3. Per the germline V gene, CDR1 is WSHSY and CDR2 is SAAADI. Original processing notes: Nucleated cell number was recorded as an estimate derived from reference gene primer amplification. This table comes from immunoSEQ multiplex PCR, and its TCRdb copy is limited to in-frame clones, with some not included. Clonal size and the V and J genes are those of that table, whereas D and trimming came from the DNA. The sample holds 350,000 or so clones; around nine tenths are singletons and the top ten take approximately 1%. Ages ranged from about 18 to 100 years, with residence in about 24 US areas.

The J gene is TRBJ2-7, the V gene TRBV10-2; 12 bases agree with TRBD2. The sample was PBMCs or T cells enriched from blood (not recorded which). This TCR derives from a woman between 25 and 40 years old who had been exposed to COVID-19. CDR3 protein: CASSPTTSGRGYEQYF. CDR3 nucleotides: TGCGCCAGCAGTCCGACGACTAGCGGGAGAGGCTACGAGCAGTACTTC.